This TCR beta chain stems from a study of control samples from healthy donors and cancer patients. This CDR3 spans 14 amino acids. The V end lost 4 bases, the J end lost 6 bases, and 15 bases lay between the germline ends. Germline CDR1 reads MDHEN; CDR2 reads SYDVKM. Method: immunoSEQ multiplex PCR; TCRdb's copy keeps in-frame clones and lacks some. The sample has under 150,000 clones, about 93% seen once. Sequenced: blood. The gene calls are TRBV28 and TRBJ1-1; D is uncertain. The TCR originated in a man aged 25 to 40 in good health. CDR3 sequence: CASSSYLVGAEAFF. The CDR3 DNA follows: TGTGCCAGCAGTTCTTACCTAGTGGGCGCTGAAGCTTTCTTT.